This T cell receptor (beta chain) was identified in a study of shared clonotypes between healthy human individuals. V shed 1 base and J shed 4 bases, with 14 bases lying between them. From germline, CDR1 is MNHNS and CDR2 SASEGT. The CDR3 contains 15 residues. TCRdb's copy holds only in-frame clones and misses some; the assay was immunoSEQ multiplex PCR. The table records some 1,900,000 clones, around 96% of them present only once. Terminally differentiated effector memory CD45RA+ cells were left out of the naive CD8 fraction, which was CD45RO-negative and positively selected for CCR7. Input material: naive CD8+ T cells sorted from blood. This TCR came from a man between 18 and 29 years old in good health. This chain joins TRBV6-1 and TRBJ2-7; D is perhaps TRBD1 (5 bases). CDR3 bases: TGTGCCAGCAGTGAAGAGGGGATACCTTGGTACGAGCAGTACTTC. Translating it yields CASSEEGIPWYEQYF.